A single sample gave rise to the 32 T cell receptor beta chains below, sequenced in a study of cytomegalovirus exposure and HLA in healthy donors (dated 2017 in TCRdb). Libraries were constructed by the immunoSEQ multiplex PCR assay. For the multiplex PCR, a mixture combining 60 forward primers for TCR Vbeta segments and 13 reverse primers for TCR Jbeta segments was used. TCRdb took this table from immuneACCESS and kept in-frame rearrangements with V and J called. Such tables lack part of the clones; where checked against another copy, unresolved V genes explain under half of the gap, and the rest is unexplained. The sample contains about 130,000 clones, about 81% of them found a single time. The top ten constitute approximately 1.1% of the sample. Material for sequencing was PBMCs. The receptors here all came from a young woman in good health and CMV-seronegative.

The chain recombines TRBV7-3 with TRBJ2-1; unclear D gene. Looked up from germline, CDR1 is SGHTA and CDR2 is FQGTGA. The CDR3 consists of 15 residues. V lost 4 bases and J 0 bases, leaving 10 bases between the germline ends. CDR3 protein: CASSSFPSSYNEQFF. The CDR3 coding sequence is TGTGCCAGCAGCTCCTTTCCTAGCTCCTACAATGAGCAGTTCTTC.

The rearrangement uses TRBV11-2 and TRBJ2-5, with 16 positions matching TRBD2. CDR1 and CDR2 from the germline V gene are SGHAT and FQNNGV. CDR3 length: 19 residues. The V and J ends lost 5 bases and 6 bases, in that order; junction bases with no gene match: 15. CDR3 sequence: CASSGGTSGRADSLKTQYF. CDR3 DNA sequence: TGTGCCAGCAGCGGGGGGACTAGCGGGAGGGCCGATTCCTTGAAGACCCAGTACTTC.

This clone has just a few counts. The chain has TRBV9 and TRBJ2-3; 7 bases line up with TRBD2. Germline V gene sequence: CDR1 SGDLS, CDR2 YYNGEE. V trimming: 3 bases; J trimming: 2 bases; junction bases outside the gene matches: 3. The CDR3 runs to 14 residues. The CDR3 protein is CASSGLANTDTQYF. Written as DNA, the CDR3 is TGTGCCAGCAGCGGACTAGCAAACACAGATACGCAGTATTTT.

This clone came up a few times. The chain recombines TRBV19 with TRBJ1-1; perhaps TRBD1 as D (5 bases). The V and J ends lost 4 bases and 5 bases respectively, with 8 bases between them. The CDR3 has 12 residues. Looked up from germline, CDR1 is LNHDA and CDR2 is SQIVND (reference sequence). As DNA, the CDR3 is TGTGCCAGTAGTAGGAGGGGAACTGAAGCTTTCTTT. This encodes CASSRRGTEAFF.

This chain joins TRBV4-3 and TRBJ2-7; D possibly corresponds to TRBD2 (6 bases). V was shortened by 3 bases and J by 3 bases, with 15 bases between the two germline ends. Germline V gives CDR1 LGHNA, CDR2 YSLEER. This CDR3 comprises 15 residues. The CDR3 DNA sequence: TGCGCCAGCAGCCATGCCCTCGGGAGTGACTACGAGCAGTACTTC. Its protein product is CASSHALGSDYEQYF.

The rearrangement links TRBV5-6 to TRBJ1-2; no definite D call. The CDR3 contains 13 residues. Trimming removed 3 bases at V and 9 bases at J, with 15 bases between. CDR1 and CDR2 from the germline V gene are SGHDT and YYEEEE. Here the CDR3 reads CASSSSGLVSYTF. Written as DNA, the CDR3 is TGTGCCAGCAGCTCCTCTGGACTTGTCAGCTACACCTTC.

V and J are TRBV6-6 and TRBJ1-6; no clear D gene. The CDR3 is made up of 13 amino acids. Germline V gene sequence: CDR1 MNHNY, CDR2 SVGAGI (reference sequence). The V gene lost 8 bases and the J gene lost 0 bases, with 5 bases spanning the gap. The CDR3 protein is CASWSSYNSPLHF. CDR3 DNA sequence: TGTGCCAGCTGGAGCTCCTATAATTCACCCCTCCACTTT.

The chain links TRBV19 to TRBJ1-2; perhaps TRBD1 as D (6 bases). The ends were cut back, 6 bases at V and 0 bases at J, with 8 bases in the middle. The CDR3 extends over 13 amino acids. Germline CDR1 LNHDA, CDR2 SQIVND (reference sequence). CDR3 amino acids: CASRGTSNYGYTF. CDR3 coding DNA: TGTGCCAGTAGGGGGACATCTAACTATGGCTACACCTTC.

This clone was seen only a few times. The rearrangement links TRBV5-1 to TRBJ2-2; a weak D match, TRBD1 (5 bases). Germline V gene sequence: CDR1 SGHRS, CDR2 YFSETQ. Trimming left V 6 bases short and J 2 bases short, with 14 bases between. There are 15 residues in the CDR3. The CDR3 DNA reads as TGCGCCAGCACTTCGGCCAGGGTAAACACCGGGGAGCTGTTTTTT. Translated: CASTSARVNTGELFF.

This clone was counted between two and nine times. The rearrangement uses TRBV6-1 and TRBJ2-5, with 9 bases identical to TRBD2. V was pared by 3 bases and J by 1 base, with 6 bases of the junction left unmatched. This CDR3 is built from 16 residues. Germline loops: CDR1 MNHNS, CDR2 SASEGT. CDR3 protein: CASSEGISGGQETQYF. CDR3 nucleotide sequence: TGTGCCAGCAGTGAGGGGATTAGCGGGGGCCAAGAGACCCAGTACTTC.

The chain carries TRBV11-3 and TRBJ2-5; a possible D gene is TRBD1 (5 bases). The CDR3 runs to 14 residues. Germline V CDR1 and CDR2: SGHNT, YENEEA. The V end lost 6 bases, the J end lost 4 bases, and 15 bases lay between the germline ends. CDR3 nucleotides: TGTGCCAGCAGTCCTACAGGTTTCGCAGAGACCCAGTACTTC. This translates into CASSPTGFAETQYF.

Concerning this clone: The same CDR3 can be traced to other DNA sequences in this sample. DNA of the CDR3: TGTGCCAGCAGGCTAGACCTGGGTAGAGGCTACACCTTC. Translation gives CASRLDLGRGYTF. The chain links TRBV5-4 to TRBJ1-2; D not resolved. The germline CDR1 and CDR2 sequences are SGHNT and YYREEE (reference sequence). This CDR3 region has 13 residues. Deletions cut 5 bases from V and 8 bases from J, with 16 bases between.

V is TRBV7-2 and J is TRBJ2-5, with 8 bases identical to TRBD2. The V gene's germline CDR1 is SGHTA and CDR2 FQGNSA. V lost 5 bases and J lost 9; bases outside the gene matches: 17. This CDR3 has 16 residues. The CDR3 region is CASSTGLAFAGVAQYF. CDR3 in DNA: TGTGCCAGCAGCACCGGACTAGCCTTCGCGGGGGTAGCCCAGTACTTC.

In its sample, this clone was seen a few times. The chain combines TRBV6-1 with TRBJ2-7; 7 bases are a match to TRBD2. Trimming at V came to 8 bases and at J to 3 bases, leaving 10 bases not matched to a gene. The CDR3 runs 14 residues. CDR1 and CDR2 from the germline V gene are MNHNS and SASEGT. Here the CDR3 DNA reads TGTGCCAGCGCCCAAGGCGGCGGGGGCTACGAGCAGTACTTC. It translates to CASAQGGGGYEQYF.

The chain uses TRBV13 and TRBJ2-3; 11 positions match TRBD2. Germline CDR1 and CDR2: PRHDT and FYEKMQ (reference sequence). The CDR3 has 19 residues. The junction had 17 bases not matched to a gene; V was cut back by 3 bases and J by 6 bases. CDR3 nucleotides: TGTGCCAGCAGCTTGGCGGGACTAGCGGAGAGGGTCCCCTCGGATACGCAGTATTTT. It codes for CASSLAGLAERVPSDTQYF.

The rearrangement joins TRBV6-5 to TRBJ1-3; D ambiguous. Per the germline V gene, CDR1 is MNHEY and CDR2 is SVGAGI. Trimming removed 6 bases at V and 1 base at J, with 10 bases between. The CDR3 length is 14 residues. CDR3 nucleotide sequence: TGTGCCAGCAGAAAGTCAGGTTCTGGAAACACCATATATTTT. It yields the protein CASRKSGSGNTIYF.

The genes are TRBV6-5 and TRBJ1-1; D is perhaps TRBD1 (5 bases). The CDR3 loop spans 14 amino acids. The V gene's germline CDR1 is MNHEY and CDR2 SVGAGI. The V gene lost 7 bases and the J gene lost 4 bases, with 16 bases spanning the gap. In DNA, the CDR3 is TGTGCCAGCACCAACCCGGGGGTAGCCACTGAAGCTTTCTTT. Amino acid sequence: CASTNPGVATEAFF.

The rearrangement links TRBV7-2 to TRBJ2-1, with D possibly TRBD1 on 6 matching bases. The CDR3 runs 15 residues. V lost 5 bases and J lost 0, with 11 bases in between. Per the germline V gene, CDR1 is SGHTA and CDR2 is FQGNSA. CDR3 sequence: CASSPRGGSYNEQFF. CDR3 coding DNA: TGTGCCAGCAGCCCCAGAGGGGGCTCCTACAATGAGCAGTTCTTC.

This sequence joins TRBV18 and TRBJ1-5; tentatively, D is TRBD1 (6 bases). Germline loops: CDR1 KGHSH, CDR2 LQKENI. V was trimmed by 1 base and J by 0 bases, leaving 10 bases between them. This CDR3 region has 16 residues. The CDR3 DNA is TGTGCCAGCTCACCACTGGACAGCAGTAGCAATCAGCCCCAGCATTTT. Protein: CASSPLDSSSNQPQHF. The full variable domain, rest sourced from reference TRBV18 and TRBJ1-5, is NAGVMQNPRHLVRRRGQEARLRCSPMKGHSHVYWYRQLPEEGLKFMVYLQKENIIDESGMPKERFSAEFPKEGPSILRIQQVVRGDSAAYFCASSPLDSSSNQPQHFGDGTRLSIL.

The chain combines TRBV9 with TRBJ2-6, with a possible D match to TRBD1 (5 bases). Trimming stripped 0 bases from V and 0 bases from J, with 7 bases between. The CDR3 length is 16 residues. Germline V gene sequence: CDR1 SGDLS, CDR2 YYNGEE. In DNA, the CDR3 is TGTGCCAGCAGCGTAGCTCAGGGCTCTGGGGCCAACGTCCTGACTTTC. Translated: CASSVAQGSGANVLTF.

CDR3 in amino acids: CASSQPRGDRTYNEQFF. CDR3 DNA: TGCGCCAGCAGCCAACCACGGGGGGACCGGACATACAATGAGCAGTTCTTC. The rearrangement uses TRBV4-1 and TRBJ2-1, with TRBD2 matching 7 bases. Trimming at V came to 2 bases and at J to 4 bases, leaving 11 bases not matched to a gene. This CDR3 contains 17 residues. CDR1 is MGHRA, CDR2 YSYEKL, per germline.

In regard to this clone: One junction end disagrees with the germline gene, perhaps due to a read error. The V gene is TRBV7-9, the J gene TRBJ2-2; tentative D call: TRBD2 (5 bases). CDR1 SEHNR and CDR2 FQNEAQ come from the germline V gene (reference sequence). The CDR3 totals 11 residues. Written as DNA, the CDR3 is TGTGCCACCCTCGCCACCGGGGAGCTGCTTTTT. Its translation: CATLATGELLF.

The chain is built from TRBV19 and TRBJ1-1; D is unclear. This CDR3 comprises 14 residues. V was pared by 5 bases and J by 1 base, with 11 bases between. From germline, CDR1 is LNHDA and CDR2 SQIVND (reference sequence). CDR3 in DNA: TGTGCCAGTAGTCCCCGGAGCTCGAACACTGAAGCTTTCTTT. Translation: CASSPRSSNTEAFF.

This rearrangement joins TRBV6-1 to TRBJ1-2; 8 nucleotides line up with TRBD1. Germline assignment: CDR1 MNHNS and CDR2 SASEGT. This CDR3 region has 15 residues. J lost 1 base, V lost 8 bases, and 9 bases had no gene match. CDR3 sequence reads: CASWPGGAGNYGYTF. CDR3 nucleotides: TGTGCCAGCTGGCCAGGGGGCGCAGGTAACTATGGCTACACCTTC.

The J gene is TRBJ1-2, the V gene TRBV6-5; D possibly corresponds to TRBD1 (5 bases). Trimming took 8 bases from V and 8 from J, leaving 12 bases between them. CDR3 length: 11 amino acids. From germline, CDR1 is MNHEY and CDR2 SVGAGI. CDR3 in amino acids: CASGTFGGYTF. DNA of the CDR3: TGTGCCAGCGGGACTTTCGGGGGCTACACCTTC.

The chain joins TRBV11-2 to TRBJ2-7; 9 positions match TRBD2. This CDR3 contains 16 residues. After removal of 1 base from V and 3 bases from J, the junction contained 7 bases not matched to a gene. Germline values: CDR1 SGHAT, CDR2 FQNNGV. The CDR3 region is CASSLGLGSGGYEQYF. In DNA form, the CDR3 reads TGTGCCAGCAGCTTAGGTCTAGGTAGCGGGGGCTACGAGCAGTACTTC.

This clone was seen only once. V usage is TRBV9 and J usage is TRBJ2-7; 9 bases line up with TRBD1. The CDR3 is 14 amino acids. Germline CDR1 and CDR2: SGDLS and YYNGEE. The ends lost 4 bases at V and 2 bases at J; junction bases unmatched: 4. The CDR3 DNA reads TGTGCCAGCAGCACCACAGGGGGCCCCTACGAGCAGTACTTC. Protein: CASSTTGGPYEQYF. Together with reference TRBV9 and TRBJ2-7, the CDR3 gives the full variable domain: DSGVTQTPKHLITATGQRVTLRCSPRSGDLSVYWYQQSLDQGLQFLIQYYNGEERAKGNILERFSAQQFPDLHSELNLSSLELGDSALYFCASSTTGGPYEQYFGPGTRLTVT.

This rearrangement joins TRBV10-3 to TRBJ2-3; 11 nucleotides match TRBD2. Germline V gene lookup returns CDR1 ENHRY and CDR2 SYGVKD. V was pared by 10 bases and J by 4 bases, with 13 bases of the junction left unmatched. The CDR3 loop spans 16 amino acids. In nucleotides, the CDR3 is TGTGCCACCCAGTATCTACTAGCGGGAGAAGCAGATACGCAGTATTTT. This codes for CATQYLLAGEADTQYF.

The V and J genes are TRBV4-1 and TRBJ1-6; D gene ambiguous. The ends were cut back, 11 bases at V and 0 bases at J, with 11 bases in the middle. Germline-derived CDR1 and CDR2 are MGHRA and YSYEKL. CDR3 size: 14 residues. The CDR3 here is CAQMPGSYNSPLHF. CDR3 DNA: TGCGCCCAGATGCCGGGCTCCTATAATTCACCCCTCCACTTT.

The V and J genes are TRBV7-6 and TRBJ2-3; possibly TRBD1 for D (6 bases). In germline, CDR1 is SGHVS, CDR2 FNYEAQ. V lost 0 bases to trimming and J lost 2 bases, with 9 bases between them. The length of the CDR3 is 15 residues. The CDR3 loop is CASSLAGTPTDTQYF. The DNA for the CDR3 is TGTGCCAGCAGCTTAGCGGGGACACCCACAGATACGCAGTATTTT.

The chain recombines TRBV5-1 with TRBJ2-3; TRBD1 matches at 9 bases. V was pared by 0 bases and J by 4 bases, with 6 bases of the junction left unmatched. Germline lookup yields CDR1 SGHRS and CDR2 YFSETQ. This CDR3 is 16 amino acids long. The CDR3 nucleotides read TGCGCCAGCAGCTTGGCCTGGGACAGGGATGCAGATACGCAGTATTTT. This sequence encodes CASSLAWDRDADTQYF.

This clone was detected only once. The gene calls are TRBV7-2 and TRBJ2-1; 8 nucleotides match TRBD2. V was pared by 5 bases and J by 5 bases, with 8 bases of the junction left unmatched. Germline assignment: CDR1 SGHTA and CDR2 FQGNSA. The CDR3 is 15 residues long. CDR3: CASSPSGLGHNEQFF. The DNA of the CDR3 is TGTGCCAGCAGCCCATCGGGACTAGGGCACAATGAGCAGTTCTTC. Based on the CDR3 plus reference TRBV7-2 and TRBJ2-1, the full variable domain is GAGVSQSPSNKVTEKGKDVELRCDPISGHTALYWYRQSLGQGLEFLIYFQGNSAPDKSGLPSDRFSAERTGGSVSTLTIQRTQQEDSAVYLCASSPSGLGHNEQFFGPGTRLTVL.